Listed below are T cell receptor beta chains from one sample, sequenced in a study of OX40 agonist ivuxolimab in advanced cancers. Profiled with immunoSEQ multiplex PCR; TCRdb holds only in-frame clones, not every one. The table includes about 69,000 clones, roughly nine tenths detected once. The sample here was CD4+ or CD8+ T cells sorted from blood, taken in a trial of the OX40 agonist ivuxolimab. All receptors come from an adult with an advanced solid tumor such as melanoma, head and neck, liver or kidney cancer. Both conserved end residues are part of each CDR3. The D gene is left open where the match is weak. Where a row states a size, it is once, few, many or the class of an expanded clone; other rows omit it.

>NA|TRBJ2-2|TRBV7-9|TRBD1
CASSFVGQSIGELFF
TGTGCCAGCAGCTTTGTGGGACAGAGTATCGGGGAGCTGTTTTTT
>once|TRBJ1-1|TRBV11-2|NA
CASSLAIGTEAFF
TGTGCCAGCAGCTTAGCTATCGGAACTGAAGCTTTCTTT
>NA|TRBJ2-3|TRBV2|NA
CASSVNPASTDTQYF
TGTGCCAGCAGTGTGAACCCAGCTAGCACAGATACGCAGTATTTT
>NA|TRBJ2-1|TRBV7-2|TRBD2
CASSSPASGLYNEQFF
TGTGCCAGCAGCTCGCCGGCTAGCGGGCTGTACAATGAGCAGTTCTTC
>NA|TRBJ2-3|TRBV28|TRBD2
CASSPGTSGSDTQYF
TGTGCCAGCAGTCCCGGGACTAGCGGGAGCGATACGCAGTATTTT
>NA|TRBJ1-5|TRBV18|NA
CASSPPVGQPQHF
TGTGCCAGCTCACCACCGGTGGGTCAGCCCCAGCATTTT
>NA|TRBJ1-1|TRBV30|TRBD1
CAWSRRTGLPFF
TGTGCCTGGAGTAGAAGGACAGGGCTCCCTTTCTTT
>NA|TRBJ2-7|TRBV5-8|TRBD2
CASNVLAGAAEQYF
TGTGCCAGCAACGTTCTAGCGGGAGCAGCTGAGCAGTACTTC
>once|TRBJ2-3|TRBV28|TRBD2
CASSPALSGGASDTQYF
TGTGCCAGCAGTCCAGCCCTGAGCGGGGGGGCATCCGATACGCAGTATTTT
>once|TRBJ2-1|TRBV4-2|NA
CASSQEEGAYEQFF
TGTGCCAGCAGCCAAGAGGAAGGGGCCTATGAGCAGTTCTTC
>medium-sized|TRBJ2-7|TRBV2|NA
CASSEYGQGSEQYF
TGTGCCAGCAGTGAATACGGCCAGGGTTCCGAGCAGTACTTC